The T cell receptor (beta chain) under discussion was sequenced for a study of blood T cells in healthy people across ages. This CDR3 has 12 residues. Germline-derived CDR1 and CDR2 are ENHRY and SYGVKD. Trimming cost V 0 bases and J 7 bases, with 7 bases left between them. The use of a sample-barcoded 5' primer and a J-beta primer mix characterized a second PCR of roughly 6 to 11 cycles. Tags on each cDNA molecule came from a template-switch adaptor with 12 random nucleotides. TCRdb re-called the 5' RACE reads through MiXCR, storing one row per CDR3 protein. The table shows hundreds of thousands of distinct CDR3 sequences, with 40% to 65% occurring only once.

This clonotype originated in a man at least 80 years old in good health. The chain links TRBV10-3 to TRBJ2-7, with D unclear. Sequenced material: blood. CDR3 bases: TGTGCCATCAGTGAGTCCCCGGGTGAGCAGTACTTC. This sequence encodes CAISESPGEQYF.